Listed below are T cell receptor beta chains from one sample, sequenced in a study of blood T cell repertoires in COVID-19. TCRdb's table, derived via immunoSEQ multiplex PCR, lists solely in-frame clones and lacks some. The sample yields roughly 100,000 clones, over 75% seen once. What was sequenced was peripheral blood. Receptors were obtained from a human donor in a cohort sampled during active or convalescent COVID-19. CDR3s include the opening cysteine and the closing phenylalanine or tryptophan. D genes are given only for firm matches. Expanded clones are given a class, and other clones once, few, many or no size at all.

J: TRBJ2-7
D: -
size: few
V: TRBV5-6
CDR3: CASSLGPGAYYEQYF
DNA: TGTGCCAGCAGCTTGGGCCCAGGGGCCTACTACGAGCAGTACTTC

J: TRBJ2-3
D: -
size: -
V: TRBV5-1
CDR3: CASSSAPPGFILTDTQYF
DNA: TGCGCCAGCAGCTCGGCCCCCCCAGGGTTCATCCTCACAGATACGCAGTATTTT

J: TRBJ1-1
D: -
size: once
V: TRBV28
CDR3: CASSSPSGGLNTEAFF
DNA: TGTGCCAGCAGTTCCCCTTCGGGAGGGTTGAACACTGAAGCTTTCTTT

J: TRBJ1-6
D: TRBD1
size: -
V: TRBV11-2
CDR3: CASSLGGTGVRPLHF
DNA: TGTGCCAGCAGCTTAGGGGGGACAGGGGTACGGCCCCTCCACTTT

J: TRBJ1-3
D: -
size: -
V: TRBV18
CDR3: CASSLESGYGNTIYF
DNA: TGTGCCAGCTCACTAGAATCCGGGTATGGAAACACCATATATTTT

J: TRBJ1-2
D: -
size: -
V: TRBV7-2
CDR3: CASSLSDGWRYTF
DNA: TGTGCCAGCAGCTTAAGTGATGGCTGGCGCTACACCTTC

J: TRBJ1-1
D: TRBD1
size: -
V: TRBV6-4
CDR3: CASRQQGGMNTEAFF
DNA: TGTGCCAGCAGGCAACAGGGGGGAATGAACACTGAAGCTTTCTTT

J: TRBJ2-3
D: TRBD2
size: -
V: TRBV12-3/TRBV12-4
CDR3: CASSREVDTQYF
DNA: TGTGCCAGCAGTCGGGAGGTAGATACGCAGTATTTT

J: TRBJ2-1
D: TRBD2
size: medium-sized
V: TRBV14
CDR3: CASSHQRGGVYNEQFF
DNA: TGTGCCAGCAGCCACCAGCGCGGGGGTGTCTACAATGAGCAGTTCTTC

J: TRBJ1-2
D: -
size: -
V: TRBV5-1
CDR3: CASSLAGQPINYGYTF
DNA: TGCGCCAGCAGCTTAGCCGGACAGCCGATTAACTATGGCTACACCTTC

J: TRBJ2-5
D: -
size: -
V: TRBV10-1
CDR3: CASSGSGQETQYF
DNA: TGCGCCAGCAGTGGTAGCGGCCAAGAGACCCAGTACTTC

J: TRBJ1-2
D: TRBD1
size: -
V: TRBV6-6
CDR3: CASSYSIPQGAGGYTF
DNA: TGTGCCAGCAGTTACTCGATACCACAGGGGGCTGGGGGCTACACCTTC

J: TRBJ2-3
D: TRBD2
size: -
V: TRBV7-2
CDR3: CASSRLAGVTRDTQYF
DNA: TGTGCCAGCAGCAGACTAGCGGGGGTAACAAGAGATACGCAGTATTTT

J: TRBJ1-2
D: TRBD1
size: -
V: TRBV5-1
CDR3: CASSPQPGTDYGYTF
DNA: TGCGCCAGCAGCCCACAGCCCGGGACAGACTATGGCTACACCTTC

J: TRBJ1-1
D: TRBD1
size: -
V: TRBV9
CDR3: CASSVDTGGRGEAFF
DNA: TGTGCCAGCAGCGTAGATACAGGGGGCCGAGGTGAAGCTTTCTTT

J: TRBJ2-2
D: -
size: few
V: TRBV19
CDR3: CASSIDSTGTRELFF
DNA: TGTGCCAGTAGTATCGACTCGACAGGGACTCGGGAGCTGTTTTTT

J: TRBJ2-7
D: TRBD1
size: -
V: TRBV28
CDR3: CASSLSRGQDEQYF
DNA: TGTGCCAGCAGTTTATCCAGGGGGCAAGACGAGCAGTACTTC

J: TRBJ2-1
D: -
size: few
V: TRBV5-1
CDR3: CASSLTLAEQFF
DNA: TGCGCCAGCAGCTTGACTCTAGCGGAGCAGTTCTTC

J: TRBJ2-7
D: TRBD1
size: -
V: TRBV7-9
CDR3: CASSWGTGLYEQYF
DNA: TGTGCCAGCAGCTGGGGGACAGGGCTCTACGAGCAGTACTTC

J: TRBJ2-2
D: TRBD1
size: -
V: TRBV18
CDR3: CASSPFKVVGTGLAGELFF
DNA: TGTGCCAGCTCACCGTTTAAAGTCGTCGGGACAGGTCTGGCCGGGGAGCTGTTTTTT

J: TRBJ2-5
D: -
size: once
V: TRBV7-6
CDR3: CASSPAGYTIRETQYF
DNA: TGTGCCAGCAGCCCCGCAGGATACACAATACGAGAGACCCAGTACTTC

J: TRBJ2-1
D: TRBD2
size: -
V: TRBV5-1
CDR3: CASSLVTSGSYNEQFF
DNA: TGCGCCAGCAGCTTGGTAACTAGCGGCTCCTACAATGAGCAGTTCTTC

J: TRBJ1-2
D: TRBD1
size: -
V: TRBV18
CDR3: CASSPNDRGYGYTF
DNA: TGTGCCAGCTCACCCAACGACAGGGGCTATGGCTACACCTTC

J: TRBJ1-6
D: -
size: -
V: TRBV19
CDR3: CASSRTAPTNSPLHF
DNA: TGTGCCAGTAGTAGGACAGCCCCGACAAATTCACCCCTCCACTTT

J: TRBJ1-5
D: -
size: -
V: TRBV23-1
CDR3: CASSFGGAPNQPQHF
DNA: TGCGCCAGCAGTTTCGGGGGGGCTCCCAATCAGCCCCAGCATTTT

J: TRBJ1-2
D: -
size: -
V: TRBV12-3/TRBV12-4
CDR3: CASSLDYYGYTF
DNA: TGTGCCAGCAGCCTAGACTACTATGGCTACACCTTC

J: TRBJ2-7
D: TRBD1
size: -
V: TRBV28
CDR3: CASSVRGQGYREQYF
DNA: TGTGCCAGCAGTGTAAGGGGACAGGGATATCGCGAGCAGTACTTC

J: TRBJ2-1
D: -
size: few
V: TRBV4-1
CDR3: CASLGQGRAGSNEQFF
DNA: TGCGCCAGCCTTGGACAGGGACGAGCGGGGTCCAATGAGCAGTTCTTC

J: TRBJ2-3
D: TRBD2
size: -
V: TRBV4-2
CDR3: CASSQHRLAGGSTDTQYF
DNA: TGTGCCAGCAGCCAGCACCGACTAGCGGGGGGGTCCACAGATACGCAGTATTTT

J: TRBJ1-2
D: -
size: -
V: TRBV28
CDR3: CASSLWGGINYGYTF
DNA: TGTGCCAGCAGTTTATGGGGGGGAATTAACTATGGCTACACCTTC

J: TRBJ1-6
D: -
size: -
V: TRBV5-5
CDR3: CASRPGHLNSPLHF
DNA: TGTGCCAGCAGACCAGGACACCTTAATTCACCCCTCCACTTT

J: TRBJ2-1
D: TRBD2
size: -
V: TRBV5-4
CDR3: CASSPRTSGGSEQFF
DNA: TGTGCCAGCAGCCCCCGGACTAGCGGGGGGTCTGAGCAGTTCTTC

J: TRBJ1-3
D: -
size: -
V: TRBV11-2
CDR3: CASSLNYGRANTIYF
DNA: TGTGCCAGCAGCTTAAACTACGGGAGGGCCAACACCATATATTTT

J: TRBJ1-2
D: -
size: -
V: TRBV7-2
CDR3: CASSLGQNYGYTF
DNA: TGTGCCAGCAGCTTAGGACAGAACTATGGCTACACCTTC

J: TRBJ2-7
D: TRBD2
size: -
V: TRBV4-1
CDR3: CASSQLTSGVTYEQYF
DNA: TGCGCCAGCAGCCAACTGACTAGCGGGGTTACCTACGAGCAGTACTTC

J: TRBJ2-5
D: -
size: once
V: TRBV7-7
CDR3: CASSFGGPGAETQYF
DNA: TGTGCCAGCAGCTTCGGAGGTCCAGGGGCAGAGACCCAGTACTTC

J: TRBJ2-5
D: -
size: -
V: TRBV6-5
CDR3: CASSPQGQETQYF
DNA: TGTGCCAGCAGTCCTCAGGGCCAAGAGACCCAGTACTTC

J: TRBJ2-7
D: -
size: -
V: TRBV5-4
CDR3: CASSAQTPSYEQYF
DNA: TGTGCCAGCAGCGCCCAGACACCCTCCTACGAGCAGTACTTC

J: TRBJ2-1
D: -
size: -
V: TRBV14
CDR3: CASSFSLYNEQFF
DNA: TGTGCCAGCAGCTTTTCCTTATACAATGAGCAGTTCTTC

J: TRBJ2-5
D: -
size: -
V: TRBV13
CDR3: CASSLGGRTKETQYF
DNA: TGTGCCAGCAGCTTAGGGGGGAGGACAAAGGAGACCCAGTACTTC

J: TRBJ1-2
D: -
size: few
V: TRBV30
CDR3: CAWNRHHYGYTF
DNA: TGTGCCTGGAACCGACATCACTATGGCTACACCTTC

J: TRBJ2-7
D: -
size: -
V: TRBV7-2
CDR3: CASSPGLGEQYF
DNA: TGTGCCAGCAGCCCGGGACTCGGAGAGCAGTACTTC